These T cell receptor beta chains were read from a single sample in a study of cytomegalovirus exposure and HLA in healthy donors. Libraries were prepared by immunoSEQ multiplex PCR; TCRdb keeps only in-frame clonotypes and omits some of them. In the table there are 85,000 to 95,000 clones, roughly 96% of which are singletons. The source material was PBMCs. Receptors were obtained from a man between 18 and 29 years old in good health and CMV-seronegative. Each CDR3 is given with its conserved first and last residue. The D gene is left open where the match is weak. Clone size appears in some rows only: once, few, many, or a class for an expanded clone.

TGTGCCAGCAGGCCACCTAGGTGGACTGAGCAGTACTTC,CASRPPRWTEQYF,NA,NA,TRBJ2-7,TRBV28
TGCGCCAGCAGCTTGACTAGCGGGAGGGCGGGGTACAATGAGCAGTTCTTC,CASSLTSGRAGYNEQFF,TRBD2,few,TRBJ2-1,TRBV5-1
TGCGCCAGCAGTTATACCGGGACAAACTACGAGCAGTACTTC,CASSYTGTNYEQYF,NA,NA,TRBJ2-7,TRBV5-1
TGTGCCAGCAGTTTAGGGGCGAGCAGGTCAGGGTCTGGGGCCAACGTCCTGACTTTC,CASSLGASRSGSGANVLTF,NA,NA,TRBJ2-6,TRBV28
TGTGCCAGCGGACAGGGAGTCAATCAGCCCCAGCATTTT,CASGQGVNQPQHF,TRBD1,NA,TRBJ1-5,TRBV27
TGCGCCAGCAGCTTGGATCCTGGCTTGGTCGAGCAGTACTTC,CASSLDPGLVEQYF,NA,NA,TRBJ2-7,TRBV5-1
TGCAGCGTTACCGGGACAGGGGCCTACGAGCAGTACTTC,CSVTGTGAYEQYF,TRBD1,NA,TRBJ2-7,TRBV29-1
TGTGCCAGCAGCCGGGAGGGGGGCCTCAATCAGCCCCAGCATTTT,CASSREGGLNQPQHF,NA,NA,TRBJ1-5,TRBV6-5
TGTGCCAGCAGTTACCTCGCCCTAGCGGATTTCAATGAGCAGTTCTTC,CASSYLALADFNEQFF,TRBD2,NA,TRBJ2-1,TRBV6-6
TGCGCCAGCAGGGCTAGCGGGAGCCGCTCTGCTTTTAGCTCCTACAATGAGCAGTTCTTC,CASRASGSRSAFSSYNEQFF,TRBD2,NA,TRBJ2-1,TRBV5-1
TGTGCCAGCAGAAAAGGACAGGGGAGTCAGCCCCAGCATTTT,CASRKGQGSQPQHF,TRBD1,NA,TRBJ1-5,TRBV6-5
TGTGCCAGCAGCCCGCGACAGACTTCCTACGAGCAGTACTTC,CASSPRQTSYEQYF,NA,NA,TRBJ2-7,TRBV7-9
TGTGCCAGCAGTTCCCGGACAGGGGGGAATGAAAAACTGTTTTTT,CASSSRTGGNEKLFF,TRBD1,NA,TRBJ1-4,TRBV6-6
TGCGCCAGCAGCTTGGTTGCGGGGGTTAATGAGCAGTTCTTC,CASSLVAGVNEQFF,TRBD2,NA,TRBJ2-1,TRBV5-1
TGCGCCAGCAGCCAAGGAATTCTAGCGGGAGATCGTGAGCAGTACTTC,CASSQGILAGDREQYF,TRBD2,NA,TRBJ2-7,TRBV4-1
TGTGCCACCGCCGAGAGATACGAGCAGTACTTC,CATAERYEQYF,NA,NA,TRBJ2-7,TRBV10-3
TGTGCCAGCAGTTTAAGGGCGGGAAGCTACAATGAGCAGTTCTTC,CASSLRAGSYNEQFF,NA,NA,TRBJ2-1,TRBV27
TGTGCCAGTAGCAATGGGGACACCGGCTACGAGCAGTACTTC,CASSNGDTGYEQYF,NA,NA,TRBJ2-7,TRBV19
TGTGCCAGCAGTTTAGTCCCCCCGCGGCCCGCCGGAGCGCACAATCAGCCCCAGCATTTT,CASSLVPPRPAGAHNQPQHF,NA,NA,TRBJ1-5,TRBV27
TGTGCCAGCAGCTCTCCAGGGGGCAGGAACGAGCAGTACTTC,CASSSPGGRNEQYF,TRBD1,NA,TRBJ2-7,TRBV7-2
TGTGCCAGAAGCCAGGATGGACAGGGGGTTCGTGACTACACCTTC,CARSQDGQGVRDYTF,TRBD1,NA,TRBJ1-2,TRBV5-3
TGCGCCAGCAGCTTGGGGGGACAGGGCTCTGGAAACACCATATATTTT,CASSLGGQGSGNTIYF,TRBD1,NA,TRBJ1-3,TRBV5-1
TGTGCCAGCAGCCCCTATCTTAACTATGGCTACACCTTC,CASSPYLNYGYTF,NA,NA,TRBJ1-2,TRBV9
TGTGCCAGTAGTCCCCATAACGGACAGGGGGTAACCTACGAGCAGTACTTC,CASSPHNGQGVTYEQYF,TRBD1,NA,TRBJ2-7,TRBV19
TGTGCCTGGAACAGGGTAGTCACTGAAGCTTTCTTT,CAWNRVVTEAFF,NA,NA,TRBJ1-1,TRBV30
TGTGCCAGCAGCTTATTCCCGGGAAGCACAGATACGCAGTATTTT,CASSLFPGSTDTQYF,NA,once,TRBJ2-3,TRBV7-2
TGCAGCGCCCACGGGGGACTAGCTGACACCGGGGAGCTGTTTTTT,CSAHGGLADTGELFF,TRBD2,NA,TRBJ2-2,TRBV29-1
TGTGCCAGCCTCCCCGCACAGGGGATCTCCTACGAGCAGTACTTC,CASLPAQGISYEQYF,TRBD1,NA,TRBJ2-7,TRBV6-5
TGTGCCAGTAGTGCCCACAGGGGCAGTCAGCCCCAGCATTTT,CASSAHRGSQPQHF,TRBD1,NA,TRBJ1-5,TRBV19
TGTGCCAGCCGACAATCTTATCAGGCAGATACGCAGTATTTT,CASRQSYQADTQYF,NA,once,TRBJ2-3,TRBV27
TGTGCCAGCTCACCCAAGGGGGGGACTGAAGCTTTCTTT,CASSPKGGTEAFF,NA,NA,TRBJ1-1,TRBV18
TGTGCCAGCAGCTGGCGGGAGGGCCACACCGGGGAGCTGTTTTTT,CASSWREGHTGELFF,TRBD2,NA,TRBJ2-2,TRBV9
TGTGCCAGTTCCGACAGGGACAATGGCTACACCTTC,CASSDRDNGYTF,TRBD1,NA,TRBJ1-2,TRBV19
TGTGCCAGCAGTACCCCCCGGGGGGAGCAGTTCTTC,CASSTPRGEQFF,NA,NA,TRBJ2-1,TRBV27
TGTGCTAGCAGCTTAGATGGAGGGGTACGCAATCAGCCCCAGCATTTT,CASSLDGGVRNQPQHF,NA,NA,TRBJ1-5,TRBV7-7
TGTGCCAGTAGCCCGGGACAGGGATCAGATACGCAGTATTTT,CASSPGQGSDTQYF,TRBD1,NA,TRBJ2-3,TRBV19
TGTGCCAGCAGTTACTCCGGGTTGCACACTGAAGCTTTCTTT,CASSYSGLHTEAFF,NA,NA,TRBJ1-1,TRBV6-5
TGTGCCAGCAGCTTAGCGGGGGCAGGGCGGAACACCGGGGAGCTGTTTTTT,CASSLAGAGRNTGELFF,NA,NA,TRBJ2-2,TRBV7-2
TGTGCCAGCAACCAACACAGCACAGATACGCAGTATTTT,CASNQHSTDTQYF,NA,NA,TRBJ2-3,TRBV9
TGTGCCAGTAGCCACCCTGACTATTCGAGCACGTACTTC,CASSHPDYSSTYF,NA,NA,TRBJ2-7,TRBV19